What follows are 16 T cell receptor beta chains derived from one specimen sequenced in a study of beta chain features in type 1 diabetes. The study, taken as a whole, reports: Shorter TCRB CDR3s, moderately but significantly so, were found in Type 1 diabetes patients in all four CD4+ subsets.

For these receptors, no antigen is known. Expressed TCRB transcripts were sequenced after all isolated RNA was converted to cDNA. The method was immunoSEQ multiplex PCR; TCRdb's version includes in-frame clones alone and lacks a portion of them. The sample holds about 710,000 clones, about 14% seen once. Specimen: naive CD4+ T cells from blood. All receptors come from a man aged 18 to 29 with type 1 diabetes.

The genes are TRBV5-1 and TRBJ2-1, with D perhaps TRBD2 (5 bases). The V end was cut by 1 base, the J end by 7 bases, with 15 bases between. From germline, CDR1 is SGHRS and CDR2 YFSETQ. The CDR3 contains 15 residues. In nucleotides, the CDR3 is TGCGCCAGCAGCTTGAGGGCCGAGGGTCTAAATGAGCAGTTCTTC. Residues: CASSLRAEGLNEQFF.

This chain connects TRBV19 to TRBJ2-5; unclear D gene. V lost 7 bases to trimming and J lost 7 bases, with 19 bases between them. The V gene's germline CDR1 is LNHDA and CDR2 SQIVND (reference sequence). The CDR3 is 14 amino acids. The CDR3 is CASNSGPTGWTQYF. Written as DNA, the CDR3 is TGTGCCAGTAATTCAGGACCCACGGGTTGGACCCAGTACTTC.

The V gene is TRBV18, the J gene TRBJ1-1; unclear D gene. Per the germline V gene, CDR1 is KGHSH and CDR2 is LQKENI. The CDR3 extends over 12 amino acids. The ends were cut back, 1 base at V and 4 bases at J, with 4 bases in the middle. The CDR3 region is CASSPLATEAFF. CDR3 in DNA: TGTGCCAGCTCACCACTGGCCACTGAAGCTTTCTTT. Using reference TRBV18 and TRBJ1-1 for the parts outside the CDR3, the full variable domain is NAGVMQNPRHLVRRRGQEARLRCSPMKGHSHVYWYRQLPEEGLKFMVYLQKENIIDESGMPKERFSAEFPKEGPSILRIQQVVRGDSAAYFCASSPLATEAFFGQGTRLTVV.

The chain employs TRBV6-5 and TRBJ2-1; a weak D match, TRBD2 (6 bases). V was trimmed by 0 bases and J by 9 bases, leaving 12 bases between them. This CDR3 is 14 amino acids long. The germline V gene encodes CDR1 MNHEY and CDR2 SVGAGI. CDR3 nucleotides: TGTGCCAGCAGTTACTCCCGGGAGAGGGTTGAGCAGTTCTTC. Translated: CASSYSRERVEQFF.

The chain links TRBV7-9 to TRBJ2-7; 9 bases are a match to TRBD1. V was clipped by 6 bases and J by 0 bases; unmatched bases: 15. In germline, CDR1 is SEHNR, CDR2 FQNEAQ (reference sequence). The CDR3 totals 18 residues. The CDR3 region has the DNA TGTGCCAGCAGGGGCCCGGGACAGGGTCCTCTTAGCTCCTACGAGCAGTACTTC. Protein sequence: CASRGPGQGPLSSYEQYF.

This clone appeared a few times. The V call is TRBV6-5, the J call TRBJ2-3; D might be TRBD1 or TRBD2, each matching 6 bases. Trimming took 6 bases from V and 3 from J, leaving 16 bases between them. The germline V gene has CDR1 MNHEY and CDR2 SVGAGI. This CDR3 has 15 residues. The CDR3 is CASSPRGPITDTQYF. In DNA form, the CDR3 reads TGTGCCAGCAGCCCCCGGGGGCCTATAACAGATACGCAGTATTTT.

The CDR3: CASTLRDYGYTF. The CDR3 region has the DNA TGTGCCAGCACCCTCAGGGACTATGGCTACACCTTC. The chain couples TRBV7-2 to TRBJ1-2; D is perhaps TRBD1 (5 bases). With 7 bases removed from V and 3 bases from J, the gap between germline ends came to 9 bases. The V gene's germline CDR1 is SGHTA and CDR2 FQGNSA. CDR3 size: 12 residues.

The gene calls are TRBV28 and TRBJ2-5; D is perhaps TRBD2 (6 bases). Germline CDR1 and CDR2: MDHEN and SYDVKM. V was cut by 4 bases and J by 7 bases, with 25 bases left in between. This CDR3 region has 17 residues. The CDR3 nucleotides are TGTGCCAGCAGTTCCTACACCGGGACTCGATTTGGGGGGACCCAGTACTTC. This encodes CASSSYTGTRFGGTQYF.

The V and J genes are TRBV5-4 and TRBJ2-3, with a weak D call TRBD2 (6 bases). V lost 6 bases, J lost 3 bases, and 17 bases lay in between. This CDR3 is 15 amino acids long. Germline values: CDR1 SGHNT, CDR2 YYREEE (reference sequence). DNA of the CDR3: TGTGCCAGCACCATACGGGAGCGGTTAACAGATACGCAGTATTTT. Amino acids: CASTIRERLTDTQYF.

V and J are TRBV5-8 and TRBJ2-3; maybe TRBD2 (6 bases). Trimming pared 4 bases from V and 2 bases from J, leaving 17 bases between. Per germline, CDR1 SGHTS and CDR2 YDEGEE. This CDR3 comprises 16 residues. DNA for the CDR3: TGTGCCAGCAGCCCTGGTTGGGGACTTTCCACAGATACGCAGTATTTT. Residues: CASSPGWGLSTDTQYF.

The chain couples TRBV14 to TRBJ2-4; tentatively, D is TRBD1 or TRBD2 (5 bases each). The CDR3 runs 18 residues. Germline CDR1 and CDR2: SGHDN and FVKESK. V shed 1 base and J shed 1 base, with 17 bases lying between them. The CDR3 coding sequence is TGTGCCAGCAGCCAAGGAGGGTCCGGGACGTTCGCCAAAAACATTCAGTACTTC. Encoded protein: CASSQGGSGTFAKNIQYF.

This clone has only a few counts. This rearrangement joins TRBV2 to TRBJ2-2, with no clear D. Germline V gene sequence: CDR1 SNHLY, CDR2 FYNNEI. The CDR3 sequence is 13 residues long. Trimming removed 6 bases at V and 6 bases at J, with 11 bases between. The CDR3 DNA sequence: TGTGCCAGCAGCCCCATTAGTCCCGGGGAGCTGTTTTTT. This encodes CASSPISPGELFF.

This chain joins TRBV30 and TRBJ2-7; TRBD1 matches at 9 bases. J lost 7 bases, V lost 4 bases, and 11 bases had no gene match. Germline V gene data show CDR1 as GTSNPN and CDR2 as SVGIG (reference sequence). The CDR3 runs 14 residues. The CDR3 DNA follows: TGTGCCTGGACCCTCCGGGACAGGGAGAGTGAGCAGTACTTC. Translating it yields CAWTLRDRESEQYF.

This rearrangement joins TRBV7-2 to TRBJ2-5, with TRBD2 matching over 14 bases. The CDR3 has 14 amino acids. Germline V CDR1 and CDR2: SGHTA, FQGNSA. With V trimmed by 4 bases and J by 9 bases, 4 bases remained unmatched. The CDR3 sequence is CASSSTSGGGPQYF. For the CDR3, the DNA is TGTGCCAGCAGCTCGACTAGCGGGGGGGGACCCCAGTACTTC.

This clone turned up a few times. CDR3 DNA sequence: TGTGCCAGCAGTGCGTTGGGACAGGGCTCCTACAATGAGCAGTTCTTC. Amino acids: CASSALGQGSYNEQFF. The genes are TRBV2 and TRBJ2-1, with TRBD1 identical over 9 bases. This CDR3 spans 16 amino acids. Germline V gene data show CDR1 as SNHLY and CDR2 as FYNNEI. With 4 bases clipped from V and 0 bases from J, the junction kept 4 bases outside the gene matches.

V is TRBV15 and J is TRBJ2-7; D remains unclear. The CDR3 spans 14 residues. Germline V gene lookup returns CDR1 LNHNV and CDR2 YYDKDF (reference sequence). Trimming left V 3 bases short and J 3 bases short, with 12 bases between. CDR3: CATSRVVSDYEQYF. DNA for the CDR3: TGTGCCACCAGCAGGGTAGTCTCGGACTACGAGCAGTACTTC. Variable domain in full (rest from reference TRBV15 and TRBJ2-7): DAMVIQNPRYQVTQFGKPVTLSCSQTLNHNVMYWYQQKSSQAPKLLFHYYDKDFNNEADTPDNFQSRRPNTSFCFLDIRSPGLGDTAMYLCATSRVVSDYEQYFGPGTRLTVT.